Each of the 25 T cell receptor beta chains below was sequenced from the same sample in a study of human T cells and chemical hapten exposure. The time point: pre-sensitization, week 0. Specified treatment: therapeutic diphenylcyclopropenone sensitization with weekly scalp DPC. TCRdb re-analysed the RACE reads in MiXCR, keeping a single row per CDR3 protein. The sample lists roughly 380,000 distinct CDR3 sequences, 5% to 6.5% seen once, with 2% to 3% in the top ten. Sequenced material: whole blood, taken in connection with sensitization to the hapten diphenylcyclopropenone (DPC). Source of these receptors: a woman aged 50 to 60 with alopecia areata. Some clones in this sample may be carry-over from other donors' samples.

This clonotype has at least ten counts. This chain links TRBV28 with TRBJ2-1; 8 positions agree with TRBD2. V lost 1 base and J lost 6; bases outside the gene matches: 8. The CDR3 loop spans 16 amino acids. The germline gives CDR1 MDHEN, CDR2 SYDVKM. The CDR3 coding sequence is TGTGCCAGCAGTTTATTAGCGGGACCAGGGGCCAATGAGCAGTTCTTC. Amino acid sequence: CASSLLAGPGANEQFF.

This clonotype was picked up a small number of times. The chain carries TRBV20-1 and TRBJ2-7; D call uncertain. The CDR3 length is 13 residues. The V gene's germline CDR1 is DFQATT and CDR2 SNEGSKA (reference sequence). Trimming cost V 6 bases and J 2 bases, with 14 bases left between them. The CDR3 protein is CSATQPPTYEQYF. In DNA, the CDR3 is TGCAGTGCAACCCAACCACCCACCTACGAGCAGTACTTC.

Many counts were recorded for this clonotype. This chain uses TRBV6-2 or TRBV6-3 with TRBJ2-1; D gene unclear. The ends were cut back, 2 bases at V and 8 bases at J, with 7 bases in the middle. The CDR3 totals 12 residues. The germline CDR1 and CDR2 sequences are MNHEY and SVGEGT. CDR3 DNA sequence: TGTGCCAGCAGTTACGGGGTCGATGAGCAGTTCTTC. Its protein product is CASSYGVDEQFF.

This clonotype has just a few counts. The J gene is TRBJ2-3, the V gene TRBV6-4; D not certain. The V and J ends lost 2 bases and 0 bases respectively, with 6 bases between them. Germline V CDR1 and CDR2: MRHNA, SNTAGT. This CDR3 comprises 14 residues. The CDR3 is CASSDRASTDTQYF. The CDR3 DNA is TGTGCCAGCAGTGACAGGGCTAGCACAGATACGCAGTATTTT.

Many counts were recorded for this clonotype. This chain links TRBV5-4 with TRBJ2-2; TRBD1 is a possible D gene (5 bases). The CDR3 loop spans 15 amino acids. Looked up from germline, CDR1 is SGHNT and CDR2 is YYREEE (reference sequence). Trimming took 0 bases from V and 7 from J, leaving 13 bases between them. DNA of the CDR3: TGTGCCAGCAGCTTGGTACAGCAGGGTAACGGGGAGCTGTTTTTT. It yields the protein CASSLVQQGNGELFF.

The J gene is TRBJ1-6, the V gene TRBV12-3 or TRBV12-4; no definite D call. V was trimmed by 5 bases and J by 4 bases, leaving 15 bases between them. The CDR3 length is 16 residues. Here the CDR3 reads CASSPTLKFYNSPLHF. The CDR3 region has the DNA TGTGCCAGCAGTCCAACCCTTAAATTTTATAATTCACCCCTCCACTTT.

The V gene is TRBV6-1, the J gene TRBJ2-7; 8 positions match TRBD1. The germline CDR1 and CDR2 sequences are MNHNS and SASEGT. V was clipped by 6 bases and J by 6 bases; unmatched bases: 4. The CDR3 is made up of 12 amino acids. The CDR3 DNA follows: TGTGCCAGCAGCGCCCAGGGGGCCGAGCAGTACTTC. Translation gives CASSAQGAEQYF.

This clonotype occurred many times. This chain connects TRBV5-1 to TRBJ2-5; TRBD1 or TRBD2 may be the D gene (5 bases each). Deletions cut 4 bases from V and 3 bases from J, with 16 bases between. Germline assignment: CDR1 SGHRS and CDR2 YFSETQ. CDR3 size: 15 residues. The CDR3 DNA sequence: TGCGCCAGCAGCCCGGGACCCATCCCCGAAGAGACCCAGTACTTC. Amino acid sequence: CASSPGPIPEETQYF.

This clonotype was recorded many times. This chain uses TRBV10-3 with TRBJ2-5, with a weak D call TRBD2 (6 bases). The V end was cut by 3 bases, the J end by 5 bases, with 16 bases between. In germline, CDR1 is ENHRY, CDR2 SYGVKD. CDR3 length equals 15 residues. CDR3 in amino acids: CAISDPGLLQETQYF. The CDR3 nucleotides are TGTGCCATCAGTGATCCGGGACTCCTACAGGAGACCCAGTACTTC.

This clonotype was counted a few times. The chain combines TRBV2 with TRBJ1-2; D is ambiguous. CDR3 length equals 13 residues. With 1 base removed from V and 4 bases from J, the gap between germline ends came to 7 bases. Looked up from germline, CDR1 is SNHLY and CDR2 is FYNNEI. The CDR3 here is CASSEGARYGYTF. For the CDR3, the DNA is TGTGCCAGCAGTGAAGGGGCCCGCTATGGCTACACCTTC.

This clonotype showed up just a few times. The chain's CDR3 is CSAPDPQRGNTGELFF. The CDR3 region has the DNA TGCAGTGCTCCGGACCCTCAGCGGGGGAACACCGGGGAGCTGTTTTTT. This chain uses TRBV20-1 with TRBJ2-2, with 7 bases lining up with TRBD2. Germline CDR1 reads DFQATT; CDR2 reads SNEGSKA (reference sequence). V lost 5 bases to trimming and J lost 1 base; unmatched junction nucleotides: 10. The CDR3 contains 16 residues.

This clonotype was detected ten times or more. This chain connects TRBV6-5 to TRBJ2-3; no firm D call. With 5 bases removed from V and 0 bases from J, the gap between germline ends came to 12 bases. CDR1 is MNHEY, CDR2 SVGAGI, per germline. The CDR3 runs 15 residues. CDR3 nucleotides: TGTGCCAGCAGTCACAGATTAACTAGCACAGATACGCAGTATTTT. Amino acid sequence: CASSHRLTSTDTQYF.

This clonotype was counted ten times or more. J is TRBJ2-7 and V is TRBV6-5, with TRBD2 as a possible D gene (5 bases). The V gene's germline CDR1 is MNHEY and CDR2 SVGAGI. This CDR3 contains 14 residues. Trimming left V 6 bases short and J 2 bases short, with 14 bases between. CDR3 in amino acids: CASRPRGRAYEQYF. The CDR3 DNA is TGTGCCAGCAGACCACGGGGTAGGGCCTACGAGCAGTACTTC.

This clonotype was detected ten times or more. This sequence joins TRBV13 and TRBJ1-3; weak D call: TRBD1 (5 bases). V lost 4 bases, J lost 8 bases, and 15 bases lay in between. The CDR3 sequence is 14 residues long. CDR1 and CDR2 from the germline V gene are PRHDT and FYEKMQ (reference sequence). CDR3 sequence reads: CASSYGRGSDTIYF. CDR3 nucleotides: TGTGCCAGCAGCTATGGAAGGGGCTCCGACACCATATATTTT.

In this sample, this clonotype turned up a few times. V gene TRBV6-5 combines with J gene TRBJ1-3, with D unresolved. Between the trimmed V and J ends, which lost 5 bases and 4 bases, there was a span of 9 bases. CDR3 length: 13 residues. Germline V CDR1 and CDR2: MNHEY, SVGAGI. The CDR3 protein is CASSTLGGNTIYF. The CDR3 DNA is TGTGCCAGCAGTACCCTCGGCGGAAACACCATATATTTT.

CDR3 bases: TGTGCCTGGAGTGGGACAGCCTATCAGCCCCAGCATTTT. Its protein product is CAWSGTAYQPQHF. This chain joins TRBV30 and TRBJ1-5, with a weak D call TRBD1 (6 bases). Deletions cut 1 base from V and 5 bases from J, with 9 bases between. Germline values: CDR1 GTSNPN, CDR2 SVGIG (reference sequence). The CDR3 length is 13 residues.

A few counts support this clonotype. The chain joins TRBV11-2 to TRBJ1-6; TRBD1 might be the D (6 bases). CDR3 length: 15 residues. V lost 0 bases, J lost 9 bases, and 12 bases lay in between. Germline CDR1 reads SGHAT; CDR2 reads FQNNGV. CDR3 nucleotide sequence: TGTGCCAGCAGCTTAGATGGGGGGCACGGTTCACCCCTCCACTTT. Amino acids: CASSLDGGHGSPLHF.

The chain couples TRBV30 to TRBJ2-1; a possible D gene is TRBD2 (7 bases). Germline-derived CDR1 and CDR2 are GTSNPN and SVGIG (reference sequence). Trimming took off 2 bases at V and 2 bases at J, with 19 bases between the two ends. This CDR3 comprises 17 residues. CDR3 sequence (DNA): TGTGCCTGGAGTAGTAGCGGACACGGGGGGCCCTACAATGAGCAGTTCTTC. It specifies CAWSSSGHGGPYNEQFF.

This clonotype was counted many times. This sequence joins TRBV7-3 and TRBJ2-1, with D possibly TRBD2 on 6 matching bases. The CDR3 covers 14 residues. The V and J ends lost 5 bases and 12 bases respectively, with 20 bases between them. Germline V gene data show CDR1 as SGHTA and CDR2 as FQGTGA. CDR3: CASSPLGGLEGQFF. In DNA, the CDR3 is TGTGCCAGCAGCCCCCTCGGGGGTCTAGAAGGGCAGTTCTTC.

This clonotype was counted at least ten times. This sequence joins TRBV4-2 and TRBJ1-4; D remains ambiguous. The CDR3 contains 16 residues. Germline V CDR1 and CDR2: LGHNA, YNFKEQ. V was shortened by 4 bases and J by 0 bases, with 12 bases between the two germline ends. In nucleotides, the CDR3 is TGTGCCAGCAGCCTAGAAACAACCTCAACTAATGAAAAACTGTTTTTT. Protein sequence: CASSLETTSTNEKLFF.

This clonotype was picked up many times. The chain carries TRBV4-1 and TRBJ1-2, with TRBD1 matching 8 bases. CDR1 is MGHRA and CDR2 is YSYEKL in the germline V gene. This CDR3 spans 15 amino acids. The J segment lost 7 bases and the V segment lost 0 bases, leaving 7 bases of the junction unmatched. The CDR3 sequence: CASSQDRIRGLGYTF. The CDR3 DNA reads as TGCGCCAGCAGCCAAGATAGGATCAGGGGGCTTGGCTACACCTTC.

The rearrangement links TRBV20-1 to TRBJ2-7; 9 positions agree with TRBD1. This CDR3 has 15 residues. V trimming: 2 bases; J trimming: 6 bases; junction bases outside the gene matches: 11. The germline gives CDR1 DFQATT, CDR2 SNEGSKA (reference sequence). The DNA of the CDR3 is TGCAGTGCTAGAAAAACCGGGACAGGGAAAAGCGAGCAGTACTTC. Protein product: CSARKTGTGKSEQYF.

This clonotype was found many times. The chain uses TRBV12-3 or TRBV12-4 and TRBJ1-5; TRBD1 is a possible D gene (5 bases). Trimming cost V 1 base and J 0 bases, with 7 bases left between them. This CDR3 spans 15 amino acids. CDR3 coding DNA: TGTGCCAGCAGTTTAGACAGGTTTAGCAATCAGCCCCAGCATTTT. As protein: CASSLDRFSNQPQHF.

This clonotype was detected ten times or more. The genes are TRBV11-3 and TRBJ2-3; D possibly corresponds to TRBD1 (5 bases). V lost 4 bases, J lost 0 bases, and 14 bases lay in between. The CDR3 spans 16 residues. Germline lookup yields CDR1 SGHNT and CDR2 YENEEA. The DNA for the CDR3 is TGTGCCAGCAGCTCCACACAGGAAATAAGCACAGATACGCAGTATTTT. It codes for CASSSTQEISTDTQYF.

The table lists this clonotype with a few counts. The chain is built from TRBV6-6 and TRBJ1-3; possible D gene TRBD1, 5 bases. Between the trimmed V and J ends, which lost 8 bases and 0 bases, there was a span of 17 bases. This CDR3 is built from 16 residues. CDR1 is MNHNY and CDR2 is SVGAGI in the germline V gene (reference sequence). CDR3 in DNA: TGTGCCAGCCACCTTTCAGGGTACGGCTCTGGAAACACCATATATTTT. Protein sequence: CASHLSGYGSGNTIYF.